The present T cell receptor beta chain was sequenced within a study of Graves' ophthalmopathy and Graves' hyperthyroidism. For the study at large: No ophthalmopathy within 18 months of follow-up signified stable hyperthyroidism.

The TCR beta CDR3 regions underwent amplification from RNA transcripts. HTBI primers primed a first-round RT-PCR, and a second-round multiplex PCR followed. MiXCR, applied by TCRdb to the multiplex PCR reads, yields one record per CDR3 protein. This table has approximately 1.2 million distinct CDR3 sequences, 36% appearing once. Trimming removed 0 bases from V and 4 bases from J, with 15 bases in between. The CDR3 runs 16 residues. Per germline, CDR1 SGHAT and CDR2 FQNNGV. Comment on this clonotype: Its antigen is undetermined.

Patients in the hyperthyroidism group, adults aged 18 to 65, were newly diagnosed, under 2 months' duration. Study conclusions and caveats: Between ophthalmopathy and stable hyperthyroidism, a 13-signature model drew a separation with nearly 90% sensitivity and about 80% specificity. In blood appeared most of the expanded thyroid clonotypes whose frequency exceeded 0.001.

The chain combines TRBV11-2 with TRBJ1-2, with unresolved D. The clonotype comes from an adult man with Graves' hyperthyroidism. The source material was peripheral blood or thyroid tissue (not recorded which). The CDR3 sequence: CASSLDYRMNGYGYTF. The CDR3 nucleotides read TGTGCCAGCAGCTTAGACTACAGAATGAATGGCTATGGCTACACCTTC.